This TCR beta chain was sequenced during a study of T cells after yellow fever vaccination. This clonotype was found a few times. What it binds is unknown. Findings of the study overall: Though it reached lower strength, the secondary response hit its peak faster, day 5 versus 15.

Germline V gene data show CDR1 as MNHEY and CDR2 as SMNVEV (reference sequence). Trimming shortened V by 6 bases and J by 5 bases, and 19 bases separated the two germline ends. This CDR3 comprises 15 residues. They built TCR cDNA with 5'RACE template switching, a step that put in a universal primer site and UMIs. From the 5' RACE reads, TCRdb called clonotypes with MiXCR, one entry per CDR3 protein. The sample holds some 220,000 distinct CDR3 sequences; more than 3% are singletons and the top ten take 3.2%. The chain links TRBV27 to TRBJ2-5, with D perhaps matching TRBD1 (5 bases). The origin of this receptor is a young man who received the YFV17D yellow fever vaccine. Sample: CD4+ T cells sorted from PBMCs, taken 10 days after the yellow fever booster vaccination. CDR3 in amino acids: CASSFRFRAEETQYF. The CDR3 nucleotides read TGTGCCAGCAGCTTCCGTTTCAGGGCCGAGGAGACCCAGTACTTC.